This T cell receptor (beta chain) comes out of a study of blood T cells in healthy people across ages. Germline V CDR1 and CDR2: SQVTM, ANQGSEA. V gave up 3 bases and J gave up 4 bases; unmatched junction bases: 5. The CDR3 runs to 16 residues. Per-sample yields of isolated PBMCs were at least 6 million. Sample-barcoded 5' priming and a J-beta primer mix drove a second PCR of roughly 6 to 12 cycles. Every cDNA molecule carried a tag from a template-switch adaptor bearing 12 random nucleotides. TCRdb used MiXCR to reprocess the 5' RACE reads, holding one entry per CDR3 protein. The repertoire holds 540,000 or so distinct CDR3 sequences, with approximately 25% as singletons. This clonotype was detected a few times. The same data also contributed to another study, on T cells of mothers and their children. According to that study: A slight, non-significant increase in overlap was found for related mother-child pairs relative to unrelated pairs.

Source material: blood. This rearrangement joins TRBV29-1 to TRBJ2-1, with TRBD2 identical over 14 bases. The TCR sequence derives from a boy younger than 18 in good health. Written as DNA, the CDR3 is TGCAGCGTTGAGGGACTAGCGGGAGAGAAATACAATGAGCAGTTCTTC. This codes for CSVEGLAGEKYNEQFF.